Given below is one TCR beta chain in context. Preparation of the TCRbeta library was carried out with unique molecular identifiers. TCRdb processed the PCR reads anew with MiXCR; each CDR3 protein has one entry. The sample consists of over 70,000 distinct CDR3 sequences, 12% of them appearing once. This entry belongs to a study of T-cell reconstitution after alpha-beta-depleted transplantation in children. CDR1 and CDR2 (germline): SGHTA, FQGNSA. This CDR3 comprises 13 residues. V lost 3 bases and J 9 bases, leaving 12 bases between the germline ends. This sequence was found in a human donor who donated a stem cell graft to a child with inherited bone marrow failure. The material sequenced was PBMCs from the stem cell graft donor, taken from the stem cell graft. The genes are TRBV7-2 and TRBJ1-5; maybe TRBD1 (5 bases). CDR3 nucleotides: TGTGCCAGCAGCTTGCAGGGCCGGGGGCCCCAGCATTTT. This codes for CASSLQGRGPQHF.